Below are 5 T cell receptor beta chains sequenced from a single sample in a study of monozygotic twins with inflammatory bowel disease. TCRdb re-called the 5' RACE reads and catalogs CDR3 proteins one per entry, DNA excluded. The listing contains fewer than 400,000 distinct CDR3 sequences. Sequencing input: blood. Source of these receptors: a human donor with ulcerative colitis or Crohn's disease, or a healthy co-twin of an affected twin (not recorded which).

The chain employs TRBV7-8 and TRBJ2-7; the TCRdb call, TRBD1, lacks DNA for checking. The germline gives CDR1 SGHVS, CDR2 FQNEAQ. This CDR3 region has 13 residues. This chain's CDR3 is CASSYSGFYEQYF.

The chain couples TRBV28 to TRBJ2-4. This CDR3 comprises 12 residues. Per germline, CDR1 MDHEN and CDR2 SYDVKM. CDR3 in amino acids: CASSSYRNIQYF.

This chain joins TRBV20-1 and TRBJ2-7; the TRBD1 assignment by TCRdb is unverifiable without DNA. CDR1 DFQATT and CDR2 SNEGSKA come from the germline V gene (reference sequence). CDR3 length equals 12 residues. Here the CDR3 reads CSASAGAGEQYF.

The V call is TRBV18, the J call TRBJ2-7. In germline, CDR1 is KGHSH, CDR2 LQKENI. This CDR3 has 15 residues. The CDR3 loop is CASSPRLDLFYEQYF. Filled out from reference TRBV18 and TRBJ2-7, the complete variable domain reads NAGVMQNPRHLVRRRGQEARLRCSPMKGHSHVYWYRQLPEEGLKFMVYLQKENIIDESGMPKERFSAEFPKEGPSILRIQQVVRGDSAAYFCASSPRLDLFYEQYFGPGTRLTVT.

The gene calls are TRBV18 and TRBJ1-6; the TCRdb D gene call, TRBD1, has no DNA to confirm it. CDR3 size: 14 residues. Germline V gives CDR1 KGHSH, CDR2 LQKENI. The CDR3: CASSPTGNNSPLHF.